One and the same sample provided the 21 T cell receptor beta chains below, sequenced in a study of T cells in Graves' hyperthyroidism and ophthalmopathy. TCR beta CDR3 region amplification was performed from RNA transcripts. The HTBI primer set drove a first-round RT-PCR of the TCR CDR3. TCRdb analysed the multiplex PCR reads with MiXCR anew, one entry per CDR3 protein. Of roughly 600,000 distinct CDR3 sequences listed, about 15% were seen once; the top ten hold about 12%. The sequenced material came from blood. These receptors all come from a woman in her forties or fifties with Graves' ophthalmopathy.

In its sample, this clonotype was seen many times. This sequence joins TRBV28 and TRBJ2-1; 10 positions match TRBD2. The CDR3 sequence is 17 residues long. Germline values: CDR1 MDHEN, CDR2 SYDVKM. Trimming removed 3 bases from V and 10 bases from J; junction bases left unmatched: 15. As DNA, the CDR3 is TGTGCCAGCAGTTTCCGAGCTAGCGGGAGCCTACAATGGGAGCAGTTCTTC. Encoded protein: CASSFRASGSLQWEQFF.

At least ten counts were recorded for this clonotype. The CDR3 DNA follows: TGTGCCAGCAGTTTAGTAGGGGACATGGAGTTCTTC. This gives the protein CASSLVGDMEFF. The chain employs TRBV28 and TRBJ2-1; a weak D match, TRBD1 (6 bases). Germline assignment: CDR1 MDHEN and CDR2 SYDVKM. The CDR3 totals 12 residues. V lost 2 bases to trimming and J lost 14 bases, with 13 bases between them.

There are many counts of this clonotype. The rearrangement uses TRBV30 and TRBJ2-7, with 9 bases identical to TRBD1. Trimming removed 4 bases from V and 2 bases from J; junction bases left unmatched: 9. The germline V gene has CDR1 GTSNPN and CDR2 SVGIG (reference sequence). The CDR3 extends over 15 amino acids. The CDR3 DNA reads TGTGCCTGGACATTTTGGACAGGGGACCCCTACGAGCAGTACTTC. Its translation is CAWTFWTGDPYEQYF.

The genes are TRBV5-1 and TRBJ2-5, with D maybe TRBD1 (7 bases). Trimming pared 5 bases from V and 7 bases from J, leaving 18 bases between. Germline values: CDR1 SGHRS, CDR2 YFSETQ. The CDR3 consists of 14 residues. The chain's CDR3 is CASSSDREEGTQYF. The CDR3 bases are TGCGCCAGCAGTTCCGACAGGGAGGAGGGGACCCAGTACTTC. Drawing the rest from reference TRBV5-1 and TRBJ2-5, the complete variable domain is KAGVTQTPRYLIKTRGQQVTLSCSPISGHRSVSWYQQTPGQGLQFLFEYFSETQRNKGNFPGRFSGRQFSNSRSEMNVSTLELGDSALYLCASSSDREEGTQYFGPGTRLLVL.

There are many counts of this clonotype. This sequence joins TRBV15 and TRBJ1-1; D unclear. The CDR3 consists of 13 residues. V was trimmed by 4 bases and J by 3 bases, leaving 9 bases between them. Germline CDR1 and CDR2: LNHNV and YYDKDF (reference sequence). The CDR3 DNA reads as TGTGCCACCAGCACTCAGGTAGACACTGAAGCTTTCTTT. This sequence encodes CATSTQVDTEAFF.

The chain uses TRBV4-1 and TRBJ2-7, with 7 positions matching TRBD2. Trimming cost V 4 bases and J 5 bases; bases outside gene matches: 8. This CDR3 spans 14 amino acids. Germline V gives CDR1 MGHRA, CDR2 YSYEKL. The CDR3 here is CASSLTSLLDEQYF. The CDR3 bases are TGCGCCAGCAGCCTGACTAGCCTTCTCGACGAGCAGTACTTC.

Here the CDR3 reads CSAREPTGRQRSPLHF. CDR3 bases: TGCAGTGCTAGAGAGCCTACAGGGAGGCAAAGATCACCCCTCCACTTT. This chain connects TRBV20-1 to TRBJ1-6; tentative D call: TRBD1 (6 bases). The CDR3 has 16 residues. V was pared by 0 bases and J by 10 bases, with 19 bases between. The germline CDR1 and CDR2 sequences are DFQATT and SNEGSKA (reference sequence).

A remark on this clonotype: A much larger clonotype is one base distant, so this may be a read error. The CDR3 DNA is TGCGGTGCTAGACAGGGCCTAGCCAAAAACATTCAGTACTTC. As protein: CGARQGLAKNIQYF. This chain connects TRBV20-1 to TRBJ2-4; 7 nucleotides agree with TRBD1. This CDR3 spans 14 amino acids. CDR1 and CDR2 from the germline V gene are DFQATT and SNEGSKA (reference sequence).

This clonotype has a count of ten or more. The V gene is TRBV7-2, the J gene TRBJ2-3, with 7 positions matching TRBD2. The CDR3 runs 15 residues. The V segment lost 2 bases and the J segment 4 bases; nucleotides outside the gene matches: 6. Germline V gives CDR1 SGHTA, CDR2 FQGNSA. The CDR3 nucleotides read TGTGCCAGCAGCTTAATGGGGGGGAGCCCAGATACGCAGTATTTT. Encoded protein: CASSLMGGSPDTQYF.

This clonotype occurred many times. The chain recombines TRBV20-1 with TRBJ1-5; 10 bases are a match to TRBD1. V was clipped by 6 bases and J by 5 bases; unmatched bases: 10. Germline V gene data show CDR1 as DFQATT and CDR2 as SNEGSKA (reference sequence). The CDR3 is made up of 15 amino acids. Written as DNA, the CDR3 is TGCAGTGCCGACAACCGGGACAGGGGAGATCAGCCCCAGCATTTT. Translated, it gives CSADNRDRGDQPQHF.

This clonotype was found a few times. This chain links TRBV14 with TRBJ2-7; D is ambiguous. There are 12 residues in the CDR3. Germline V CDR1 and CDR2: SGHDN, FVKESK. The ends were cut back, 3 bases at V and 6 bases at J, with 9 bases in the middle. The CDR3 here is CASSHLPIEQYF. In DNA form, the CDR3 reads TGTGCCAGCAGCCACCTTCCGATCGAGCAGTACTTC.

This clonotype was observed a handful of times. This chain connects TRBV28 to TRBJ1-3; no reliable D call. The length of the CDR3 is 15 residues. Trimming took off 5 bases at V and 0 bases at J, with 11 bases between the two ends. Germline CDR1 is MDHEN and CDR2 is SYDVKM. The CDR3 DNA follows: TGTGCCAGCAGTCCTCAAGGGTTCTCTGGAAACACCATATATTTT. It specifies CASSPQGFSGNTIYF. Full variable domain (outside the CDR3, taken from reference TRBV28 and TRBJ1-3): DVKVTQSSRYLVKRTGEKVFLECVQDMDHENMFWYRQDPGLGLRLIYFSYDVKMKEKGDIPEGYSVSREKKERFSLILESASTNQTSMYLCASSPQGFSGNTIYFGEGSWLTVV.

This clonotype has only a few counts. CDR3 region: CSAVSVNPRVAGELFF. In DNA, the CDR3 is TGCAGTGCAGTTAGCGTGAATCCTCGGGTCGCCGGGGAGCTGTTTTTT. This chain links TRBV20-1 with TRBJ2-2, with a possible D match to TRBD2 (5 bases). The V end was cut by 6 bases, the J end by 6 bases, with 23 bases between. The CDR3 sequence is 16 residues long. The germline CDR1 and CDR2 sequences are DFQATT and SNEGSKA (reference sequence).

In regard to this clonotype: A junction boundary mismatches the germline segment, possibly from a read error. The chain combines TRBV7-6 with TRBJ2-7; D not resolved. The V gene's germline CDR1 is SGHVS and CDR2 FNYEAQ. CDR3 length: 13 amino acids. This CDR3 reads CAGSPGLLYEQYF. CDR3 in DNA: TGTGCCGGCAGCCCAGGCTTACTCTACGAGCAGTACTTC.

This clonotype was seen only a few times. The chain is built from TRBV18 and TRBJ2-7, with 13 bases lining up with TRBD2. With 0 bases clipped from V and 6 bases from J, the junction kept 8 bases outside the gene matches. This CDR3 has 17 amino acids. Germline V gene data show CDR1 as KGHSH and CDR2 as LQKENI. The CDR3 DNA follows: TGTGCCAGCTCACCACCCCGAGGACTAGCGGGAGCAACCGAGCAGTACTTC. Protein product: CASSPPRGLAGATEQYF.

This clonotype was seen ten or more times. J is TRBJ2-3 and V is TRBV28; 11 bases are a match to TRBD2. The germline CDR1 and CDR2 sequences are MDHEN and SYDVKM. The CDR3 runs 15 residues. J lost 8 bases, V lost 7 bases, and 11 bases had no gene match. The CDR3 sequence: CASNQMGLAGGTQYF. The CDR3 DNA is TGTGCCAGCAACCAGATGGGGCTAGCGGGAGGTACGCAGTATTTT.

This clonotype has a handful of counts. This chain links TRBV30 with TRBJ1-1; D unresolved. The CDR3 loop spans 10 amino acids. Germline CDR1 GTSNPN, CDR2 SVGIG (reference sequence). The V and J ends lost 4 bases and 5 bases respectively, with 5 bases between them. CDR3 DNA sequence: TGTGCCTGGATGGGAACTGAAGCTTTCTTT. Protein product: CAWMGTEAFF.

The rearrangement uses TRBV15 and TRBJ1-5; 8 bases match TRBD1. CDR3 length: 18 residues. Trimming at V came to 2 bases and at J to 3 bases, leaving 12 bases not matched to a gene. The germline V gene encodes CDR1 LNHNV and CDR2 YYDKDF (reference sequence). The CDR3 DNA reads as TGTGCCACCAGCAGAAGGCGGGTAGGACAGGGATACAATCAGCCCCAGCATTTT. Translated: CATSRRRVGQGYNQPQHF. Full variable domain (outside the CDR3, taken from reference TRBV15 and TRBJ1-5): DAMVIQNPRYQVTQFGKPVTLSCSQTLNHNVMYWYQQKSSQAPKLLFHYYDKDFNNEADTPDNFQSRRPNTSFCFLDIRSPGLGDTAMYLCATSRRRVGQGYNQPQHFGDGTRLSIL.

This clonotype was found many times. V and J are TRBV2 and TRBJ2-1; D is perhaps TRBD2 (6 bases). The V end was cut by 6 bases, the J end by 7 bases, with 19 bases between. CDR1 is SNHLY and CDR2 is FYNNEI in the germline V gene. There are 15 residues in the CDR3. In DNA form, the CDR3 reads TGTGCCAGCAGCCCCGCAGGGAGGACGGCGAATGAGCAGTTCTTC. Translating gives CASSPAGRTANEQFF.

The chain carries TRBV20-1 and TRBJ2-7; 7 bases line up with TRBD1. The germline CDR1 and CDR2 sequences are DFQATT and SNEGSKA (reference sequence). This CDR3 region has 17 residues. Germline trimming cut 3 bases from V and 2 bases from J; bases unmatched to any gene: 16. CDR3 coding DNA: TGCAGTGCTAGTCCGATAGAAACCCGACAGGGCGCCTACGAGCAGTACTTC. It translates to CSASPIETRQGAYEQYF.

The CDR3: CASSSNVFPASPLHF. In nucleotides, the CDR3 is TGTGCCAGCAGCTCCAATGTTTTTCCTGCCTCACCCCTCCACTTT. The chain is built from TRBV14 and TRBJ1-6; no firm D call. The CDR3 length is 15 residues. The germline CDR1 and CDR2 sequences are SGHDN and FVKESK. V lost 5 bases and J 10 bases, leaving 18 bases between the germline ends.